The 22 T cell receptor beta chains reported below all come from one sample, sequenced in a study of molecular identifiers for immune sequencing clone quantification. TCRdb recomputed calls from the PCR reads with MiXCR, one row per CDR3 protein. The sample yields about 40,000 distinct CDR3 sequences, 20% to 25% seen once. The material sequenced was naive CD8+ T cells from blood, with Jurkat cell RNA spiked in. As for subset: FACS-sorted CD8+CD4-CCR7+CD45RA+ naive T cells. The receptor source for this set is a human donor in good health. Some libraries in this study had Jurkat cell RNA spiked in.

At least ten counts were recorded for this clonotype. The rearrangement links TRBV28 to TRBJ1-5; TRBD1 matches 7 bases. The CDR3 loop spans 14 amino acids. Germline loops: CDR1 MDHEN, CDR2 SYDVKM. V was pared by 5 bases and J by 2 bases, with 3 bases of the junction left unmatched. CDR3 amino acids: CASSIGQGNQPQHF. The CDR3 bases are TGTGCCAGCAGTATAGGACAGGGCAATCAGCCCCAGCATTTT.

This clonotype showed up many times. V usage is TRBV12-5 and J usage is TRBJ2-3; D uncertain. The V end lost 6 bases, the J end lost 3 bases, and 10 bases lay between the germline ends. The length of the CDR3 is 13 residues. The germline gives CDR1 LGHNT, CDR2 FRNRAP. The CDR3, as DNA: TGTGCTAGTGGGATGACTTTAACAGATACGCAGTATTTT. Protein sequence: CASGMTLTDTQYF.

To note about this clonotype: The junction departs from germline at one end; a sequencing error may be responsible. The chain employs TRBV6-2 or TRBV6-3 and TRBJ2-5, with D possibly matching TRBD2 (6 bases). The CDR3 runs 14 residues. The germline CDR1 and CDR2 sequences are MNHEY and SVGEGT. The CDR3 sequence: CACRPRGGQETQYF. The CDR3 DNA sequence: TGTGCCTGCAGACCCCGGGGAGGCCAAGAGACCCAGTACTTC.

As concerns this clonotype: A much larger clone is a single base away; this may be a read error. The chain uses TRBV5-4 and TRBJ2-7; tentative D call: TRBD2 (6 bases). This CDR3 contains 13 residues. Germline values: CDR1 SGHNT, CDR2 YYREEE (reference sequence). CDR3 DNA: TGTGCCGGCAGCTTGGGAGGTCCCTACGAGCAGTACTTC. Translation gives CAGSLGGPYEQYF.

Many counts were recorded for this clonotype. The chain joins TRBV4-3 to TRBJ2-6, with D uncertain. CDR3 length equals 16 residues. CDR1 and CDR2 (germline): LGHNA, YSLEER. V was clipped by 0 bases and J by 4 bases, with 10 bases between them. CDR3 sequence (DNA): TGCGCCAGCAGCCAAGATAGGGCCATGGGGGCCAACGTCCTGACTTTC. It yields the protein CASSQDRAMGANVLTF.

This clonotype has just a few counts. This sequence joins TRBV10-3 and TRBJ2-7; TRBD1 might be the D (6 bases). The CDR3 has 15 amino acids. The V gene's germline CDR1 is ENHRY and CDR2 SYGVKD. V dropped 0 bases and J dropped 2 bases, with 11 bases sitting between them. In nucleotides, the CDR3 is TGTGCCATCAGTGAGTCGACGGACAGAACCTACGAGCAGTACTTC. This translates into CAISESTDRTYEQYF.

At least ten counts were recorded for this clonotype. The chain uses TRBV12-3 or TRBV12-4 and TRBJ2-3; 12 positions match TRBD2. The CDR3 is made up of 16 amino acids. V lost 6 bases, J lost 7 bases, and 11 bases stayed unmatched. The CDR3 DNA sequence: TGTGCCAGCAGCCCAGCTAGCGGGGGGGCAGGTTATACGCAGTATTTT. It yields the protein CASSPASGGAGYTQYF.

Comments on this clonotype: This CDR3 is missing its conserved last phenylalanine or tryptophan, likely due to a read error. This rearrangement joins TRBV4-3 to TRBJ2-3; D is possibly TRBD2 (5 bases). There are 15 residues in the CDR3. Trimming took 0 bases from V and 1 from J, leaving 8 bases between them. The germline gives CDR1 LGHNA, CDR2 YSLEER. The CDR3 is CASSQEAGGTDTQYI. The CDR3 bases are TGCGCCAGCAGCCAAGAGGCGGGTGGCACAGATACGCAGTATATT.

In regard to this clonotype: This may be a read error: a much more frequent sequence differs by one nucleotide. CDR3 sequence (DNA): TGTGCCTGGAGTGGTCCCCCTCAGTTCCAAGAGCCCCAGTACTTC. Translating it yields CAWSGPPQFQEPQYF. The rearrangement joins TRBV30 to TRBJ2-5; the D is unclear. Germline V gene lookup returns CDR1 GTSNPN and CDR2 SVGIG (reference sequence). This CDR3 spans 15 amino acids.

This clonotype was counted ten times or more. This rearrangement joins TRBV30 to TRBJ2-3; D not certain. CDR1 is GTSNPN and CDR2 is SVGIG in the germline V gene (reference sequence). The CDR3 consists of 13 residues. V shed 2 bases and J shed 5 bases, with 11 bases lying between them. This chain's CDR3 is CAWSQVLGDTQYF. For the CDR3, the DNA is TGTGCCTGGAGTCAAGTTCTGGGAGATACGCAGTATTTT.

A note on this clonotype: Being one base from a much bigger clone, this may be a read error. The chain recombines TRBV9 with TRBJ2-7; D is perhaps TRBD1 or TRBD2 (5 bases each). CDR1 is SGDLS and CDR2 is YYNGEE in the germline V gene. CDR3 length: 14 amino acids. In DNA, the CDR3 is TGTGCCAGCAGCGTAGCCCGGGACCCCTACGCGCAGTACTTC. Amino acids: CASSVARDPYAQYF.

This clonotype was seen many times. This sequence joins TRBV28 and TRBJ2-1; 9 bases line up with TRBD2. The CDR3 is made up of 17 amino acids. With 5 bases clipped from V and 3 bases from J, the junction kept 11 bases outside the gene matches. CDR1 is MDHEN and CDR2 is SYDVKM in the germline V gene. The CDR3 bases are TGTGCCAGCAGTCATGGGCTAGCGGGATCCGACTACAATGAGCAGTTCTTC. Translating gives CASSHGLAGSDYNEQFF.

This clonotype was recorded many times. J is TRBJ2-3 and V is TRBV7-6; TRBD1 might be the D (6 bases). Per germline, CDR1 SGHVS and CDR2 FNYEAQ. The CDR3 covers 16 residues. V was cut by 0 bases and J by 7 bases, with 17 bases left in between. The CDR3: CASSLAGHQGGHTQYF. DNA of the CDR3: TGTGCCAGCAGCTTAGCGGGACACCAAGGGGGTCATACGCAGTATTTT. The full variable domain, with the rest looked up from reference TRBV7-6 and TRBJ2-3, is GAGVSQSPRYKVTKRGQDVALRCDPISGHVSLYWYRQALGQGPEFLTYFNYEAQQDKSGLPNDRFSAERPEGSISTLTIQRTEQRDSAMYRCASSLAGHQGGHTQYFGPGTRLTVL.

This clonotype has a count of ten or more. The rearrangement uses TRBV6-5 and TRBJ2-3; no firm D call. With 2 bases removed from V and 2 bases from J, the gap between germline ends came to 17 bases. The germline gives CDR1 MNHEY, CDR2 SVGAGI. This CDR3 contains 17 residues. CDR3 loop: CASSYTATDGYTDTQYF. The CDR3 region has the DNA TGTGCCAGCAGTTACACGGCGACGGACGGCTACACAGATACGCAGTATTTT.

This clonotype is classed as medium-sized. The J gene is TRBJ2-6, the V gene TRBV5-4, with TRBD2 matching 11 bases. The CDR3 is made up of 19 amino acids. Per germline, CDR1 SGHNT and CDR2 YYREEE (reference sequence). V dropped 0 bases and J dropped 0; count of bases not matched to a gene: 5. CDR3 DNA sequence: TGTGCCAGCAGCTTGGCCCCGGGACTAGCGGACTCTGGGGCCAACGTCCTGACTTTC. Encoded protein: CASSLAPGLADSGANVLTF.

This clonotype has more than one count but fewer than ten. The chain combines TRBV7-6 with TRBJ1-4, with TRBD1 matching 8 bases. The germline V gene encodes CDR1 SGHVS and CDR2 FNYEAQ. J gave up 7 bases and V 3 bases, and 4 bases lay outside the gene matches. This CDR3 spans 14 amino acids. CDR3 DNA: TGTGCCAGCAGCTTGCAGGGGGCTTCTGAAAAACTGTTTTTT. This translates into CASSLQGASEKLFF.

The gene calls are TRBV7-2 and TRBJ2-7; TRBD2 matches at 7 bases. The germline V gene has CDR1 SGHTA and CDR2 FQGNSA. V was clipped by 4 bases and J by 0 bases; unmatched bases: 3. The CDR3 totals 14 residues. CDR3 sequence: CASSYLAASYEQYF. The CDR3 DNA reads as TGTGCCAGCAGCTACCTAGCGGCCTCCTACGAGCAGTACTTC.

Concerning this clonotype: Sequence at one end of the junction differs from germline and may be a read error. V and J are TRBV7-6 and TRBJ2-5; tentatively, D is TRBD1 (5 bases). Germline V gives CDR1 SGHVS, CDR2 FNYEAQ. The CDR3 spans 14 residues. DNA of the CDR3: TGTGCCCGCAGCCGAAGACAGTACCAAGAGCCCCAGTACTTC. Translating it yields CARSRRQYQEPQYF.

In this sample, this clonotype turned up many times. Here the CDR3 reads CASSWRQGPYEQYF. For the CDR3, the DNA is TGTGCCAGCAGCTGGCGACAGGGCCCCTACGAGCAGTACTTC. This rearrangement joins TRBV28 to TRBJ2-7; TRBD1 aligns across 7 bases. The V segment lost 6 bases and the J segment 2 bases; nucleotides outside the gene matches: 7. The CDR3 consists of 14 residues. From germline, CDR1 is MDHEN and CDR2 SYDVKM.

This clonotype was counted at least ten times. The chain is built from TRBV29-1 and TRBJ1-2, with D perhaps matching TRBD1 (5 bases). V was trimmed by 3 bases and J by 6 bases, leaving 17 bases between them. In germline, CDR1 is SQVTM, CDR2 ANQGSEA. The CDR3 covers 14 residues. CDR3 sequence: CSVDGPWGRDGYTF. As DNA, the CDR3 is TGCAGCGTTGACGGGCCTTGGGGACGCGATGGCTACACCTTC.

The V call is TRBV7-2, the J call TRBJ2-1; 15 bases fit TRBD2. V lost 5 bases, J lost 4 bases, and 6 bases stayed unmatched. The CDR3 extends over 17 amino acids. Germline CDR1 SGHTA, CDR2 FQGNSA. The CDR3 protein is CASSPRTSGRGYNEQFF. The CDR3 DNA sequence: TGTGCCAGCAGCCCCCGGACTAGCGGGAGGGGGTACAATGAGCAGTTCTTC.

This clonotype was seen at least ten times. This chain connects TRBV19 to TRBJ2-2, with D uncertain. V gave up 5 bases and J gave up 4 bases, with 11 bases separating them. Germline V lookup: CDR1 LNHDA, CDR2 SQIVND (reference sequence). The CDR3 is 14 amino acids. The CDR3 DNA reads TGTGCCAGTAGTTCGCACACGGCCACCGGGGAGCTGTTTTTT. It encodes CASSSHTATGELFF.